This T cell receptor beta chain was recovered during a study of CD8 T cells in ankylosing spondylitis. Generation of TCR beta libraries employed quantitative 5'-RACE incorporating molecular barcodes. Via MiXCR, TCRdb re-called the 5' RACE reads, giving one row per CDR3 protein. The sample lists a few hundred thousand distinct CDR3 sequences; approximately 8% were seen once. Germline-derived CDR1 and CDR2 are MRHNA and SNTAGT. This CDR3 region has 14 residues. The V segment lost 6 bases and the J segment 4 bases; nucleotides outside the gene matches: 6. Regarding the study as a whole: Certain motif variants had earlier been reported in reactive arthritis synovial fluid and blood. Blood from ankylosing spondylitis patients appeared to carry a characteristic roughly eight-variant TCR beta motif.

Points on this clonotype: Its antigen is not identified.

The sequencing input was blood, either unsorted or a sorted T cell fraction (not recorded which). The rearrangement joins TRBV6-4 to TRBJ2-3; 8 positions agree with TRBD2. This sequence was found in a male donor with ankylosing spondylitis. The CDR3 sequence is CASSVTSVADTQYF. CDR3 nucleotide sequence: TGTGCCAGCAGCGTGACTAGCGTGGCAGATACGCAGTATTTT.